Listed below are T cell receptor beta chains from one sample, sequenced in a study of CD8 T cells in Susac syndrome. TCRdb reanalysed the immunoSEQ multiplex PCR reads using MiXCR and keeps one entry per CDR3 protein. This sample carries a few hundred thousand distinct CDR3 sequences, 80% to 95% of them seen once, and the ten largest clones take roughly 0.07%. Sequencing used CD4+ T cells from PBMCs. All receptors derive from a human donor with multiple sclerosis. Both conserved end residues are part of each CDR3. Each record gives: J gene, D gene, V gene, CDR3 DNA, CDR3 protein. The D gene is left open where the match is weak.

>TRBJ2-7|TRBD2|TRBV23-1
TGCGCCAGCAGTCAAGAGGGACTAGCGGGGGGTCTTAGCTCCTACGAGCAGTACTTC
CASSQEGLAGGLSSYEQYF
>TRBJ2-3|TRBD2|TRBV12-3/TRBV12-4
TGTGCCGTTGTGGGCGGGGGGCGAACCGCAGATACGCAGTATTTT
CAVVGGGRTADTQYF
>TRBJ1-5|NA|TRBV12-3/TRBV12-4
TGTGCCAGCAGTTTAGGAGGGGTCTATAGCAATCAGCCCCAGCATTTT
CASSLGGVYSNQPQHF
>TRBJ2-3|TRBD2|TRBV5-1
TGCGCCAGCAGCACCGGACTAGCGGGAGTCAGAGATACGCAGTATTTT
CASSTGLAGVRDTQYF
>TRBJ1-6|TRBD1|TRBV7-8
TGTGCCAGCAGCTATCGGACAGGGGGCGCGAATTCACCCCTCCACTTT
CASSYRTGGANSPLHF
>TRBJ2-1|TRBD2|TRBV18
TGTGCCAGCTCACCACTGGACGGATCCGGGACTAGCGTCCCCAATGAGCAGTTCTTC
CASSPLDGSGTSVPNEQFF
>TRBJ1-1|NA|TRBV7-6
TGTGCCAGCAGCCGGGCGGATGAAGCTTTCTTT
CASSRADEAFF
>TRBJ1-1|NA|TRBV12-5
TGTGCTAGTGGTTTGTGGTTGGGACGCAATGTAGGCACTGAAGCTTTCTTT
CASGLWLGRNVGTEAFF
>TRBJ2-1|NA|TRBV5-1
TGCGCCAGCAGCCCCAGGGACTATGAGCAGTTCTTC
CASSPRDYEQFF
>TRBJ2-2|NA|TRBV4-2
TGTGCCAGCAGCCAGATTCAGGGGACCGGGGAGCTGTTTTTT
CASSQIQGTGELFF
>TRBJ1-5|TRBD1|TRBV20-1
TGCAGTGCTAGAGGCGGGGGACAGGCCAGAACCCGTAGCAATCAGCCCCAGCATTTT
CSARGGGQARTRSNQPQHF
>TRBJ1-2|NA|TRBV3-1
TGTGCCAGCAGCCCACCAGGGGAATTCTATGGCTACACCTTC
CASSPPGEFYGYTF
>TRBJ2-3|TRBD1|TRBV24-1
TGTGCCACCGGCCGGGACAGCGACACAGATACGCAGTATTTT
CATGRDSDTDTQYF
>TRBJ2-5|TRBD2|TRBV7-2
TGTGCCAGCACCCGAGGGACTAGCGGGAGTTGGGAGACCCAGTACTTC
CASTRGTSGSWETQYF
>TRBJ1-5|NA|TRBV19
TGTGCCAGTAATCGGGACCCCGGGCAGCCCCAGCATTTT
CASNRDPGQPQHF
>TRBJ1-2|TRBD1|TRBV19
TGTGCCAGTACGGGCCCCCGGGACAGGGATGGGGGCTACACCTTC
CASTGPRDRDGGYTF
>TRBJ2-5|NA|TRBV29-1
TGCAGCGCAAACAGGGAGGGAGAGACCCAGTACTTC
CSANREGETQYF
>TRBJ2-6|NA|TRBV6-5
TGTGCCAGCAGTCTACAGCTCTCTGGGGCCAACGTCCTGACTTTC
CASSLQLSGANVLTF
>TRBJ2-6|NA|TRBV5-1
TGCGCCAGCAGTGACGGCTCTGGGGCCAACGTCCTGACTTTC
CASSDGSGANVLTF
>TRBJ2-1|NA|TRBV23-1
TGCGCCAGCAGTGAGAGGGATTACAATGAGCAGTTCTTC
CASSERDYNEQFF
>TRBJ1-1|TRBD1|TRBV29-1
TGCAGCGTCGGACAGGGTCTAATGAACACTGAAGCTTTCTTT
CSVGQGLMNTEAFF